The sequence of this TCR beta chain was determined in a study of shared clonotypes between healthy human individuals. Whole-study results and caveats: Rarefaction demonstrated incomplete sorted-subset sequencing despite large depth.

About this clone: Its cognate antigen is unknown.

The assay was immunoSEQ multiplex PCR, and TCRdb's table has in-frame clones only and misses some. The profile covers about 1,500,000 clones, with roughly 96% appearing a single time and over 1% taken by the ten largest. CDR3 length: 15 residues. The V gene lost 1 base and the J gene lost 1 base, with 10 bases spanning the gap. Germline V gene lookup returns CDR1 LGHNA and CDR2 YSLEER. The chain is built from TRBV4-3 and TRBJ1-2; D gene unclear. Sequencing was carried out using naive CD4+ T cells sorted from blood. Subset meaning: CD45RA+ positively selected. This TCR was sampled from a man aged 25 to 40 in good health. CDR3 nucleotide sequence: TGCGCCAGCAGCCAAGTTGTGGAGAGTAACTATGGCTACACCTTC. Translating it yields CASSQVVESNYGYTF.